A single sample gave rise to the 18 T cell receptor beta chains below, sequenced in a study of T cell changes during pregnancy in multiple sclerosis. Libraries were prepared by immunoSEQ multiplex PCR; TCRdb keeps only in-frame clonotypes and omits some of them. This table has about 39,000 clones, about 90% appearing once. The specimen comprised CD8+ T cells from peripheral blood mononuclear cells, sampled before pregnancy. The receptors shown here come from a female donor with multiple sclerosis, enrolled in a pregnancy study.

V and J are TRBV9 and TRBJ1-1; the D gene is possibly TRBD1 (5 bases). V gave up 3 bases and J gave up 0 bases, with 9 bases separating them. CDR1 is SGDLS, CDR2 YYNGEE, per germline. This CDR3 spans 14 amino acids. The CDR3 DNA follows: TGTGCCAGCAGCGCGCCGGGGGTGAACACTGAAGCTTTCTTT. Its protein product is CASSAPGVNTEAFF.

The chain recombines TRBV18 with TRBJ2-4; 11 bases align to TRBD2. The ends lost 2 bases at V and 0 bases at J; junction bases unmatched: 6. Germline V lookup: CDR1 KGHSH, CDR2 LQKENI. This CDR3 has 18 residues. This CDR3 reads CASSPSLAGGLAKNIQYF. DNA for the CDR3: TGTGCCAGCTCACCATCCTTAGCGGGAGGGCTAGCCAAAAACATTCAGTACTTC.

The J gene is TRBJ2-5, the V gene TRBV19; D uncertain. This CDR3 spans 13 amino acids. Per the germline V gene, CDR1 is LNHDA and CDR2 is SQIVND (reference sequence). The V gene lost 5 bases and the J gene lost 5 bases, with 12 bases spanning the gap. CDR3 sequence (DNA): TGTGCCAGTAGTGAAAAGAGTTGGGAGACCCAGTACTTC. This codes for CASSEKSWETQYF.

The V gene is TRBV29-1, the J gene TRBJ1-2; tentative D call: TRBD1 (6 bases). The CDR3 loop spans 14 amino acids. The germline V and J ends were trimmed by 7 bases and 2 bases, with 17 bases remaining between them. CDR1 is SQVTM and CDR2 is ANQGSEA in the germline V gene. The CDR3 DNA is TGCAGCGCCCTCACCCGGACAGACAACTATGGCTACACCTTC. Translation gives CSALTRTDNYGYTF.

J is TRBJ2-1 and V is TRBV18; 11 bases line up with TRBD2. The CDR3 spans 20 residues. The ends lost 0 bases at V and 3 bases at J; junction bases unmatched: 13. Germline V gives CDR1 KGHSH, CDR2 LQKENI. CDR3 DNA: TGTGCCAGCTCACCACCTAGGGAGGAACTAGCGGGAGTGAACTACAATGAGCAGTTCTTC. Protein product: CASSPPREELAGVNYNEQFF.

This sequence joins TRBV10-3 and TRBJ2-4, with D maybe TRBD1 (5 bases). The CDR3 loop spans 17 amino acids. The germline CDR1 and CDR2 sequences are ENHRY and SYGVKD. V was shortened by 3 bases and J by 0 bases, with 15 bases between the two germline ends. The CDR3 loop is CAISDDLRALAKNIQYF. The DNA of the CDR3 is TGTGCCATCAGTGACGACCTCAGGGCGCTAGCCAAAAACATTCAGTACTTC.

The rearrangement joins TRBV7-6 to TRBJ1-2; TRBD1 matches 9 bases. Germline CDR1 and CDR2: SGHVS and FNYEAQ. The CDR3 totals 15 residues. V dropped 5 bases and J dropped 5; count of bases not matched to a gene: 9. The CDR3 is CASSLGDRDLYGYTF. CDR3 coding DNA: TGTGCCAGCAGCCTTGGGGACAGGGACCTTTATGGCTACACCTTC.

CDR3 sequence (DNA): TGTGCCAGCAGTGAAACTCCTCCTCCTCGCGAGACCCAGTACTTC. Its translation is CASSETPPPRETQYF. The chain links TRBV6-1 to TRBJ2-5; D ambiguous. From germline, CDR1 is MNHNS and CDR2 SASEGT. The CDR3 spans 15 residues. The germline V and J ends were trimmed by 2 bases and 5 bases, with 15 bases remaining between them.

The gene calls are TRBV13 and TRBJ2-2; 10 nucleotides align to TRBD1. J lost 6 bases, V lost 5 bases, and 3 bases had no gene match. The CDR3 is 14 amino acids. In germline, CDR1 is PRHDT, CDR2 FYEKMQ (reference sequence). CDR3 sequence: CASSADRGPGELFF. CDR3 bases: TGTGCCAGCAGCGCCGACAGGGGGCCCGGGGAGCTGTTTTTT.

CDR3 amino acids: CASSSLDGGITDTQYF. The CDR3 nucleotides are TGTGCCAGCAGCTCCCTTGACGGGGGGATCACAGATACGCAGTATTTT. The chain combines TRBV13 with TRBJ2-3, with 7 nucleotides matching TRBD2. The CDR3 has 16 residues. Looked up from germline, CDR1 is PRHDT and CDR2 is FYEKMQ (reference sequence). Unmatched junction bases numbered 9, after V lost 4 bases and J lost 2 bases.

This rearrangement joins TRBV9 to TRBJ2-1, with D possibly matching TRBD2 (5 bases). Germline CDR1 reads SGDLS; CDR2 reads YYNGEE. This CDR3 has 15 amino acids. V gave up 3 bases and J gave up 5 bases, with 15 bases separating them. The CDR3 protein is CASSGTRWVDNEQFF. Written as DNA, the CDR3 is TGTGCCAGCAGCGGGACTCGGTGGGTGGACAATGAGCAGTTCTTC.

The chain couples TRBV6-5 to TRBJ1-2; TRBD1 agrees at 7 bases. The CDR3 totals 12 residues. V lost 6 bases to trimming and J lost 10 bases; unmatched junction nucleotides: 8. Looked up from germline, CDR1 is MNHEY and CDR2 is SVGAGI. CDR3 sequence reads: CASSSGGKYYTF. CDR3 nucleotides: TGTGCCAGCAGCTCAGGGGGGAAGTACTACACCTTC.

V usage is TRBV2 and J usage is TRBJ2-1; 7 bases align to TRBD1. CDR3 length equals 13 residues. Trimming cost V 6 bases and J 9 bases; bases outside gene matches: 8. Germline CDR1 is SNHLY and CDR2 is FYNNEI. CDR3 coding DNA: TGTGCCAGCAGAAAGGGGGCTAAGAGTGAGCAGTTCTTC. It specifies CASRKGAKSEQFF.

J is TRBJ2-1 and V is TRBV27; D may be TRBD2 (5 bases). The germline V gene has CDR1 MNHEY and CDR2 SMNVEV (reference sequence). V was shortened by 2 bases and J by 0 bases, with 11 bases between the two germline ends. The CDR3 sequence is 16 residues long. The CDR3: CASSLEAASSYNEQFF. The CDR3 DNA sequence: TGTGCCAGCAGTTTAGAAGCGGCCAGCTCCTACAATGAGCAGTTCTTC.

The chain uses TRBV7-9 and TRBJ1-2; D is ambiguous. V lost 8 bases, J lost 4 bases, and 17 bases lay in between. Germline CDR1 SEHNR, CDR2 FQNEAQ (reference sequence). This CDR3 is 14 amino acids long. DNA for the CDR3: TGTGCCAGCCGCGACCGAGACATCGCCTATGGCTACACCTTC. Encoded protein: CASRDRDIAYGYTF.

The J gene is TRBJ1-1, the V gene TRBV28; D gene unclear. The germline V gene encodes CDR1 MDHEN and CDR2 SYDVKM. Trimming took off 5 bases at V and 1 base at J, with 26 bases between the two ends. The CDR3 is 19 residues long. As DNA, the CDR3 is TGTGCCAGCAGTGCTATGAAGGCCCGGGGAGGGTTTCGGAACACTGAAGCTTTCTTT. The encoded protein is CASSAMKARGGFRNTEAFF.

V gene TRBV2 combines with J gene TRBJ2-3; maybe TRBD2 (6 bases). The CDR3 spans 15 residues. V shed 6 bases and J shed 6 bases, with 19 bases lying between them. The germline gives CDR1 SNHLY, CDR2 FYNNEI. The CDR3 nucleotides read TGTGCCAGCAGCCCCGGAGAGGGAGGTGAGGATACGCAGTATTTT. It specifies CASSPGEGGEDTQYF.

The chain joins TRBV28 to TRBJ1-3; tentative D call: TRBD1 (6 bases). The CDR3 length is 15 residues. In germline, CDR1 is MDHEN, CDR2 SYDVKM. V lost 6 bases and J lost 0, with 12 bases in between. The CDR3 region has the DNA TGTGCCAGCAGAACCGACAGGAGCTCTGGAAACACCATATATTTT. It translates to CASRTDRSSGNTIYF.